This T cell receptor (beta chain) was observed in a study of cytomegalovirus exposure and HLA in healthy donors. Study-wide results and limits: Reported performance of the classifier showed diagnosis of cytomegalovirus status with high specificity and sensitivity. A list of more than 150 TCR beta chains associated with cytomegalovirus was given.

Assay used: immunoSEQ multiplex PCR; TCRdb lists only in-frame clones, some missing. The repertoire holds some 140,000 clones, nearly 90% seen once, with about 9.9% in the top ten. A remark on this clone: What it recognizes is unknown.

The donors were part of the validation cohort, which consisted of under 150 subjects and was separate from the first cohort of 670 or so subjects. Sequencing input: PBMCs. The origin of this receptor is a woman younger than 30 in good health and CMV-seropositive.

The CDR3 DNA reads TGTGCCAGCAGCCAGGACCCGACTAGCGGGGGAGAAGAGACCCAGTACTTC. Its translation: CASSQDPTSGGEETQYF. The rearrangement links TRBV4-2 to TRBJ2-5; the match to TRBD2 covers 12 bases. The CDR3 runs to 17 residues. CDR1 is LGHNA and CDR2 is YNFKEQ in the germline V gene. V gave up 3 bases and J gave up 3 bases; unmatched junction bases: 8.